These T cell receptor beta chains were read from a single sample in a study of OX40 agonist ivuxolimab in advanced cancers. Assay: immunoSEQ multiplex PCR; the TCRdb copy retains only in-frame clones and omits some. This sample has around 55,000 clones, with about 86% found just once. The specimen was CD4+ or CD8+ T cells sorted from blood, collected in a trial of the OX40 agonist ivuxolimab. The receptor set was obtained from an adult with an advanced solid tumor such as melanoma, head and neck, liver or kidney cancer. CDR3s include the opening cysteine and the closing phenylalanine or tryptophan. Fields, in order: D gene, V gene, clone size, J gene, CDR3 DNA, CDR3 protein. The D gene is left open where the match is weak. Clone sizes are given selectively: once, few, many, or a class where the clone is expanded.

>-|TRBV5-1|-|TRBJ2-4
TGCGCCAGCAGCTTCGGAGTCAGTGCCAAAAACATTCAGTACTTC
CASSFGVSAKNIQYF
>TRBD2|TRBV10-2|-|TRBJ2-7
TGCGCCAGCAGTCCCCAGGGTAGCGGGGCCGAGCAGTACTTC
CASSPQGSGAEQYF
>-|TRBV28|-|TRBJ1-4
TGTGCCAGCAGTATCAAACCGGGCCCGGGTGACGAAAAACTGTTTTTT
CASSIKPGPGDEKLFF
>TRBD1|TRBV29-1|-|TRBJ2-2
TGCAGTGGTACTCAGGGGGCCGGGGAGCTGTTTTTT
CSGTQGAGELFF
>TRBD2|TRBV5-1|once|TRBJ2-1
TGCGCCAGCAGCTCTCTAGCGGGAGATGAGAATGAGCAGTTCTTC
CASSSLAGDENEQFF
>-|TRBV6-6|-|TRBJ2-7
TGTGCCAGCAGTTACTCCGGGGTCATAAGCAACGAGCAGTACTTC
CASSYSGVISNEQYF
>-|TRBV5-6|-|TRBJ1-1
TGTGCCAGCAGCTTGGAACCGACAGGACCAAACACTGAAGCTTTCTTT
CASSLEPTGPNTEAFF
>TRBD2|TRBV13|-|TRBJ2-2
TGTGCCAGCAGTTCAACCGGACTAGCGTTTGGGAGCACCGGGGAGCTGTTTTTT
CASSSTGLAFGSTGELFF
>TRBD1|TRBV6-1|once|TRBJ2-7
TGTGCCAGCAGTGCCCCAACAGGGGGCGAGTGGAACGAGCAGTACTTC
CASSAPTGGEWNEQYF
>-|TRBV5-1|-|TRBJ1-3
TGCGCCAGCAGCTGGGACGGGTCCTCTGGAAACACCATATATTTT
CASSWDGSSGNTIYF
>-|TRBV4-2|-|TRBJ2-7
TGTGCCAGCAGCCAAGATAACGGGAGCAATAACGAGCAGTACTTC
CASSQDNGSNNEQYF
>-|TRBV7-6|-|TRBJ2-3
TGTGCCAGCAGCTTAACACCAGAGGGGGTGGGGGCCAACACAGATACGCAGTATTTT
CASSLTPEGVGANTDTQYF
>TRBD1|TRBV15|-|TRBJ2-7
TGTGCCACCAGCCTAAGGGGGACAGGGTTAAACTACGAGCAGTACTTC
CATSLRGTGLNYEQYF
>-|TRBV6-5|-|TRBJ2-3
TGTGCCAGCAGTTCATCCGACAGGCTTTTAAATACGCAGTATTTT
CASSSSDRLLNTQYF
>-|TRBV5-4|-|TRBJ2-1
TGTGCCAGCAGCCCCCCGGCGACACTCCTAGTCCAGGATGAGCAGTTCTTC
CASSPPATLLVQDEQFF
>TRBD2|TRBV6-1|-|TRBJ2-7
TGTGCCAGCAGGACTAGCGGGAGGACCCACGAGCAGTACTTC
CASRTSGRTHEQYF
>-|TRBV19|once|TRBJ2-7
TGTGCCAGTAGTATGCCCGGGACCTACGAGCAGTACTTC
CASSMPGTYEQYF
>TRBD1|TRBV19|-|TRBJ2-6
TGTGCCAGTAGTACGAGGACAGGGGGCGGCTCTGGGGCCAACGTCCTGACTTTC
CASSTRTGGGSGANVLTF
>-|TRBV6-5|few|TRBJ1-3
TGTGCCAGCAGTTACGAGCTCAACGCTGGAAACACCATATATTTT
CASSYELNAGNTIYF
>-|TRBV27|once|TRBJ2-7
TGTGCCAGCAGTTTGTCACAGGGAACTATCTCCTACGAGCAGTACTTC
CASSLSQGTISYEQYF
>-|TRBV11-2|-|TRBJ1-2
TGTGCCAGCAGCTTATCCGAGGATGGCTACACCTTC
CASSLSEDGYTF
>-|TRBV5-6|-|TRBJ1-1
TGTGCCAGCAGCTTGGTCAAGAACACTGAAGCTTTCTTT
CASSLVKNTEAFF
>-|TRBV5-6|-|TRBJ2-7
TGTGCCAGCAGCTTGTCCTACTATACCTACGAGCAGTACTTC
CASSLSYYTYEQYF
>TRBD1|TRBV2|-|TRBJ2-6
TGTGCCAGCAGGTGGGACAGGGTTCGGTCTGGGGCCAACGTCCTGACTTTC
CASRWDRVRSGANVLTF
>TRBD1|TRBV19|-|TRBJ1-5
TGTGCCAGTAGTATTCTCCGACAGGGGCGCAATCAGCCCCAGCATTTT
CASSILRQGRNQPQHF
>-|TRBV7-3|few|TRBJ2-1
TGTGCCAGCAGCTTCTCCCCAGGTGGGATCAATGAGCAGTTCTTC
CASSFSPGGINEQFF
>-|TRBV29-1|-|TRBJ2-7
TGCAGCGTTGAAAGATTAGTACGGGGCGCCTACGAGCAGTACTTC
CSVERLVRGAYEQYF
>-|TRBV30|-|TRBJ2-6
TGTGCCTGGAGTGTACCGGGGAACCGGGGGGCCAACGTCCTGACTTTC
CAWSVPGNRGANVLTF
>-|TRBV5-1|-|TRBJ2-7
TGCGCCAGCAGCTTCGGCAGCAGCTCCTACGAGCAGTACTTC
CASSFGSSSYEQYF
>TRBD2|TRBV7-8|-|TRBJ2-7
TGTGCCAGCAGCTTTGGGACTAGCGGGAGCTACGAGCAGTACTTC
CASSFGTSGSYEQYF
>TRBD2|TRBV10-1|-|TRBJ2-1
TGCGCCAGCAGCCCCCCACTAGCGGGAGGACCCAATGAGCAGTTCTTC
CASSPPLAGGPNEQFF
>TRBD2|TRBV6-5|-|TRBJ2-1
TGTGCCAGCAGGACCGGGACTAGCGGGGTGGAGCAGTTCTTC
CASRTGTSGVEQFF
>-|TRBV19|-|TRBJ1-2
TGTGCCAGTAGGATCCAAATACGGGTTAACTATGGCTACACCTTC
CASRIQIRVNYGYTF
>TRBD2|TRBV11-3|medium-sized|TRBJ2-7
TGTGCCAGCAGCCCCACTAGCGGGAGTTCCCACGAGCAGTACTTC
CASSPTSGSSHEQYF
>-|TRBV27|-|TRBJ1-1
TGTGCCAGCAGCACAGTAAAGGGAACGGACACTGAAGCTTTCTTT
CASSTVKGTDTEAFF
>-|TRBV28|-|TRBJ1-1
TGTGCCAGCACCCTACTCGCCGGGGCGAGGACTGAAGCTTTCTTT
CASTLLAGARTEAFF
>-|TRBV5-1|-|TRBJ2-5
TGCGCCAGCAGCGTTGTGGGGACCGGCGAGACCCAGTACTTC
CASSVVGTGETQYF
>-|TRBV5-1|-|TRBJ1-1
TGCGCCAGCAGCTTGGATGGGGGAGGGGTGAACACTGAAGCTTTCTTT
CASSLDGGGVNTEAFF
>TRBD2|TRBV2|-|TRBJ2-7
TGTGCCAGCAGTGAGAGTAGCGGGAGGGCCCTCGGGTACTTC
CASSESSGRALGYF
>TRBD1|TRBV4-1|few|TRBJ1-1
TGCGCCAGCAGCCATCTCGGACAGGGGAACACTGAAGCTTTCTTT
CASSHLGQGNTEAFF
>-|TRBV27|-|TRBJ1-1
TGTGCCAGCAGTTCCAACTCGGGTCTGGCTTTCTTT
CASSSNSGLAFF
>-|TRBV6-5|-|TRBJ2-7
TGTGCCAGCAAGGTGAGGGGCGGCAGCTCCTACGAGCAGTACTTC
CASKVRGGSSYEQYF
>TRBD1|TRBV23-1|-|TRBJ2-7
TGCGCCAAAAGGAGCGGACAGGGAGACTACGAGCAGTACTTC
CAKRSGQGDYEQYF
>-|TRBV4-1|-|TRBJ2-6
TGCGCCAGCAGCCAAGATTGGGGGCCTGGGGCCAACGTCCTGACTTTC
CASSQDWGPGANVLTF
>TRBD2|TRBV10-2|-|TRBJ2-1
TGCGCCAGCAGGACTAGCGGGAGGTCGGCTGAGCAGTTCTTC
CASRTSGRSAEQFF
>-|TRBV27|-|TRBJ1-6
TGTGCCAGCGCAAGAACCGGGTATTCACCCCTCCACTTT
CASARTGYSPLHF
>-|TRBV27|-|TRBJ1-1
TGTGCCAGCAGCCGAGAAGGGGGCACTGAAGCTTTCTTT
CASSREGGTEAFF
>-|TRBV28|-|TRBJ1-2
TGTGCCAGCAGTCCCATCGAGCAGAGCTATGGCTACACCTTC
CASSPIEQSYGYTF
>-|TRBV9|once|TRBJ2-3
TGTGCCAGCAGCCCCGTCTCAGAGGAGGAGGGATTTCCGCAGTATTTT
CASSPVSEEEGFPQYF
>TRBD1|TRBV9|-|TRBJ2-4
TGTGCCAGCAGCGACGACAGGGGGACGAACATTCAGTACTTC
CASSDDRGTNIQYF
>TRBD1|TRBV6-6|-|TRBJ2-7
TGTGCCAGCAGTTATTCAGGGGGCGGATTCTACGAGCAGTACTTC
CASSYSGGGFYEQYF
>-|TRBV7-7|-|TRBJ2-5
TGTGCTAGCAGTGTCCTGAGAGGGGAGACCCAGTACTTC
CASSVLRGETQYF
>TRBD2|TRBV7-9|once|TRBJ2-7
TGTGCCAGCAGGTCGGGGGGGGCCGACTACGAGCAGTACTTC
CASRSGGADYEQYF
>-|TRBV27|-|TRBJ2-3
TGTGCCAGCAGTCCCCAACTAGGGTCCCATACGCAGTATTTT
CASSPQLGSHTQYF
>TRBD1|TRBV11-2|-|TRBJ1-1
TGTGCCAGCAGTAGGGACAGGGTGAACACTGAAGCTTTCTTT
CASSRDRVNTEAFF
>-|TRBV28|-|TRBJ2-7
TGTGCCAGCAGTTTTAGACGAAGCTTCTACGAGCAGTACTTC
CASSFRRSFYEQYF
>TRBD2|TRBV19|-|TRBJ2-1
TGTGCCACCCTGGGTAGCGGGAGGTACAATGAGCAGTTCTTC
CATLGSGRYNEQFF
>-|TRBV19|-|TRBJ1-1
TGTGCCAGTAGTACCGGGACGCGTGAAGCTTTCTTT
CASSTGTREAFF